The rows below give T cell receptor beta chains drawn from one sample of a study of T cell repertoires in cytomegalovirus infection. In TCRdb, the reads were re-called with MiXCR into one record per CDR3 protein. The sample consists of fewer than 700,000 distinct CDR3 sequences, around 24% of them appearing once. The specimen was CD8+ T cells from PBMCs. The receptors were gathered from a human donor in good health (CMV status not recorded). Some clones in this sample may be carry-over from other donors' samples. Both conserved end residues are part of each CDR3. Rows give clone size only sometimes, using once, few, many, or a class for an expanded clone.

abundance	v_gene	CDR3aa
many	TRBV7-8	CASSHSGGWDATEAFF
few	TRBV20-1	CSARPGGTEAFF
many	TRBV20-1	CSAGTPGTGVWETQYF
NA	TRBV29-1	CSVEAPEGVYGYTF
NA	TRBV6-1	CASSASGGNYNEQFF
NA	TRBV28	CANSWTDNQPQHF
NA	TRBV6-5	CASSYSGGGGHYGYTF
once	TRBV28	CASSTQVWRSYEQYF
few	TRBV28	CASSSVLSSGQPQHF
many	TRBV4-1	CASSPGLAREQFF
few	TRBV20-1	CSAPQRGSYNEQFF
NA	TRBV5-4	CVSSLGLAGDPGFYNEQFF
few	TRBV10-3	CAISESTTSNYGYTF
many	TRBV12-5	CASGLGGGATYNEQFF
few	TRBV5-6	CASNIGQLEQFF
many	TRBV7-2	CASSTTHRGSWSPQHF
few	TRBV7-9	CASSPTSGGTSYNEQFF
many	TRBV11-2	CASSLGNQAKNIQYF
NA	TRBV10-3	CAISVRDTLHYEQYF
few	TRBV9	CASSEEPGQGYYNEQFF
many	TRBV19	CASNKPGDRYNEQFF
NA	TRBV11-2	CASSLGGVGRDTQYF
few	TRBV14	CASSQDRRLHTEAFF
few	TRBV19	CASSIGGVRYNEQFF
NA	TRBV7-4	CASSPGEVIGYTF
few	TRBV2	CARQTHSGANVLTF
NA	TRBV2	CASSADSPHYGYTF
many	TRBV13	CASSAGTGGEKLFF
few	TRBV6-2/TRBV6-3	CASSYRSRPQHF
NA	TRBV14	CASSQRGLSRNEQFF
few	TRBV6-4	CASSDSGLGNQPQHF
many	TRBV7-8	CASSPGGQTNQPQHF
many	TRBV25-1	CASRTTDTGELFF
NA	TRBV20-1	CSAFGVSAYEQYF
NA	TRBV20-1	CSGLEAFF
NA	TRBV5-1	CASSPGSCNEQFF
few	TRBV5-1	CASSVRVNTEAFF
NA	TRBV5-4	CASSRERERSSYNEQFF
NA	TRBV25-1	CASSERNQGERSGYTF
NA	TRBV29-1	CSVVPSNTGELFF
many	TRBV12-3/TRBV12-4	CASSTGNNYGYTF
many	TRBV11-2	CASSLEWGTGKQFF
NA	TRBV28	CASRAPRGSYNEQFF
many	TRBV2	CASSGREQFF
NA	TRBV7-3	CASSSGQTGDTQYF
many	TRBV2	CASSEAERLGHLNTEAFF
NA	TRBV20-1	CSAAGGRYNEQFF
many	TRBV7-6	CASSLAPDGSTDTQYF